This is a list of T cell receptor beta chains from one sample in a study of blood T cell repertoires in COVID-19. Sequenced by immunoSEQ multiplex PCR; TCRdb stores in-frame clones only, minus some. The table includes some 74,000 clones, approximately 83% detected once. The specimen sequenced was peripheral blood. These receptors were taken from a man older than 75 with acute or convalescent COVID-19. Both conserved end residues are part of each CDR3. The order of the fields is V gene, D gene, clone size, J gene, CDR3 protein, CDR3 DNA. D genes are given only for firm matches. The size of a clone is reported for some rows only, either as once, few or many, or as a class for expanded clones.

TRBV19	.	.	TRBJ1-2	CASSITGGPVYGYTF	TGTGCCAGTAGCATAACAGGTGGCCCCGTCTATGGCTACACCTTC
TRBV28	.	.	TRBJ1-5	CASSLPGFQPQHF	TGTGCCAGCAGTTTACCAGGATTTCAGCCCCAGCATTTT
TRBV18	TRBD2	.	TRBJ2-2	CASSPPVAGGHTGELFF	TGTGCCAGCTCACCACCAGTAGCGGGGGGTCACACCGGGGAGCTGTTTTTT
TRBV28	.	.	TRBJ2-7	CASSLWGPSSYEQYF	TGTGCCAGCAGTTTATGGGGCCCGAGCTCCTACGAGCAGTACTTC
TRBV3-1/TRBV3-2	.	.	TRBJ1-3	CASRQDGYSGNTIYF	TGTGCCAGCAGACAGGACGGCTACTCTGGAAACACCATATATTTT
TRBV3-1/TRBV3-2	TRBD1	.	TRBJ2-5	CASSQGTGTGEETQYF	TGTGCCAGCAGCCAGGGTACCGGGACAGGGGAAGAGACCCAGTACTTC
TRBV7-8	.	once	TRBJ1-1	CASSTGTLNTEAFF	TGTGCCAGCAGTACCGGGACATTGAACACTGAAGCTTTCTTT
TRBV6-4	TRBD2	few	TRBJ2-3	CASSAAGESGTQYF	TGTGCCAGCAGTGCGGCGGGGGAGTCGGGAACGCAGTATTTT
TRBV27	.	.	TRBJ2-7	CASSPWGGLVDEQYF	TGTGCCAGCAGTCCGTGGGGGGGGCTAGTCGACGAGCAGTACTTC
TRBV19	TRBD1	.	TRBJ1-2	CASSEDRGAYGYTF	TGTGCCAGTAGTGAAGACAGGGGCGCATATGGCTACACCTTC
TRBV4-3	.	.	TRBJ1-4	CASSHPNPRQGNPSTNEKLFF	TGCGCCAGCAGCCACCCCAACCCACGGCAGGGTAATCCCTCAACTAATGAAAAACTGTTTTTT
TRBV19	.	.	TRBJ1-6	CASSIPGHPKDSPLHF	TGTGCCAGTAGTATCCCGGGACACCCCAAGGATTCACCCCTCCACTTT
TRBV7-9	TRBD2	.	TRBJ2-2	CASSLYRTSGRENTGELFF	TGTGCCAGCAGCCTCTATCGGACTAGCGGGAGGGAGAACACCGGGGAGCTGTTTTTT
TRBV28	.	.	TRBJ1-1	CASTIKPGMAEAFF	TGTGCCAGCACTATCAAGCCAGGGATGGCTGAAGCTTTCTTT
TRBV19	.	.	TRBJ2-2	CASSIFWGNTGELFF	TGTGCCAGTAGTATTTTCTGGGGCAACACCGGGGAGCTGTTTTTT
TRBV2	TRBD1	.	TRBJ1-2	CASGKQGIDYGYTF	TGTGCCAGCGGGAAACAGGGGATTGACTATGGCTACACCTTC
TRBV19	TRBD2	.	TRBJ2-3	CASSITGGPDTQYF	TGTGCCAGTAGTATAACGGGGGGGCCAGATACGCAGTATTTT
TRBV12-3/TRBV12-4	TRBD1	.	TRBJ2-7	CASSRTGGEQYF	TGTGCCAGCAGCAGGACAGGGGGGGAGCAGTACTTC
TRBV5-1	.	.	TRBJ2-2	CASRRSGQNYPANTGELFF	TGCGCCAGCAGACGAAGCGGGCAGAACTATCCCGCGAACACCGGGGAGCTGTTTTTT
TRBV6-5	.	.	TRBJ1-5	CASRNRDGQPQHF	TGTGCCAGCAGAAACAGGGACGGTCAGCCCCAGCATTTT
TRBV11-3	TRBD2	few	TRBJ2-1	CASSLEQREPYNEQFF	TGTGCCAGCAGCTTAGAACAGCGGGAGCCCTACAATGAGCAGTTCTTC
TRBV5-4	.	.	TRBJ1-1	CASSFNPGQLNTEAFF	TGTGCCAGCAGCTTCAATCCCGGACAGTTGAACACTGAAGCTTTCTTT
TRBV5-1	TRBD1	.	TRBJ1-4	CASGTQGGIANEKLFF	TGCGCCAGCGGAACCCAAGGGGGCATAGCTAATGAAAAACTGTTTTTT
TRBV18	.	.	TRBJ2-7	CASSPSPQEQYF	TGTGCCAGCTCACCATCTCCCCAGGAGCAGTACTTC
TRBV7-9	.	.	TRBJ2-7	CASSLARNQAYEQYF	TGTGCCAGCAGCTTAGCGCGGAACCAAGCCTACGAGCAGTACTTC
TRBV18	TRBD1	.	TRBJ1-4	CASSPGQGVEKLFF	TGTGCCAGCTCACCGGGACAGGGGGTTGAAAAACTGTTTTTT
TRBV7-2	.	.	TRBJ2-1	CASSLVGGGPPSSYNEQFF	TGTGCCAGCAGCTTAGTGGGTGGCGGGCCCCCGAGCTCCTACAATGAGCAGTTCTTC
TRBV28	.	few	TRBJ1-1	CASRRAGNTEAFF	TGTGCCAGCAGACGGGCGGGGAACACTGAAGCTTTCTTT
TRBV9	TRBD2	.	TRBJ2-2	CASSVVGSGGTGELFF	TGTGCCAGCAGCGTAGTAGGGAGCGGGGGGACCGGGGAGCTGTTTTTT
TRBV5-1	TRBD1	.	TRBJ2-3	CASSPRQGIADTQYF	TGCGCCAGCAGCCCAAGACAGGGGATTGCAGATACGCAGTATTTT
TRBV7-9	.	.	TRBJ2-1	CASSLQGWNEQFF	TGTGCCAGCAGCTTACAGGGTTGGAATGAGCAGTTCTTC
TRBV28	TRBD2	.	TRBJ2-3	CASSNSGGATDTQYF	TGTGCCAGCAGCAATAGCGGGGGGGCGACAGATACGCAGTATTTT
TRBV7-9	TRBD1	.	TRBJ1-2	CASRVTGVGSYGYTF	TGTGCCAGCAGAGTTACAGGGGTGGGGTCCTATGGCTACACCTTC